This TCR beta chain comes out of a study of cytomegalovirus exposure and HLA in healthy donors. The study, taken as a whole, reports: Despite most TCR sequences being rare, some public TCRs occurred in many donors.

The CDR3 covers 17 residues. Trimming took 5 bases from V and 3 from J, leaving 21 bases between them. Germline CDR1 SGHTA, CDR2 FQGTGA. 60 Vbeta and 13 Jbeta primers were used in PCR. Using immunoSEQ multiplex PCR, the repertoire was profiled, and TCRdb retains in-frame clones only, with some absent. The repertoire holds around 150,000 clones, more than 60% seen once, with about 1.7% in the top ten. This clone was observed at least ten times. The antigen remains undetermined. V is TRBV7-3 and J is TRBJ2-3, with D possibly TRBD1 on 6 matching bases. The sequence was collected from a male donor in good health and CMV-seronegative. Sequences were obtained from PBMCs. The CDR3 DNA reads as TGTGCCAGCAGCCTCCTAGGGGGAACACTAGGGACAGATACGCAGTATTTT. Translating gives CASSLLGGTLGTDTQYF.